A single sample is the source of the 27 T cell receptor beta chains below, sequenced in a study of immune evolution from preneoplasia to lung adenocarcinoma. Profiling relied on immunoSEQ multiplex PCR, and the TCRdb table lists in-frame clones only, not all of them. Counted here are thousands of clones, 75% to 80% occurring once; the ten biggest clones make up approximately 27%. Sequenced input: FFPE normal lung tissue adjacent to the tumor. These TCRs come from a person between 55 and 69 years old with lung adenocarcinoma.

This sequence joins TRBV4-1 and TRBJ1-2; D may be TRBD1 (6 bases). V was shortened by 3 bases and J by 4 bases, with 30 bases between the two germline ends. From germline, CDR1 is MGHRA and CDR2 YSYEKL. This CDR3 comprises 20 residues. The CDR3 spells CASSQKIPRSPSEGGYGYTF. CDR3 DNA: TGCGCCAGCAGCCAGAAGATCCCTCGGTCCCCCTCAGAAGGGGGCTATGGCTACACCTTC.

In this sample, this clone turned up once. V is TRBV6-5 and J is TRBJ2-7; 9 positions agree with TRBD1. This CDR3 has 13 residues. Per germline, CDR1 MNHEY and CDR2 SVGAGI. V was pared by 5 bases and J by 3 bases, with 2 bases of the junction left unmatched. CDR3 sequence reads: CASSKTGGYEQYF. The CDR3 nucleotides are TGTGCCAGCAGTAAGACAGGGGGCTACGAGCAGTACTTC.

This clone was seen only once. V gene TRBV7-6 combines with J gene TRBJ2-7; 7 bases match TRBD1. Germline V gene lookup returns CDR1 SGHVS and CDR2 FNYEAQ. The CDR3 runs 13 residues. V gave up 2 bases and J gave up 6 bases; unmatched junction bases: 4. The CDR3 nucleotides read TGTGCCAGCAGCTTAAACAGGGGTGGCGAGCAGTACTTC. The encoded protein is CASSLNRGGEQYF.

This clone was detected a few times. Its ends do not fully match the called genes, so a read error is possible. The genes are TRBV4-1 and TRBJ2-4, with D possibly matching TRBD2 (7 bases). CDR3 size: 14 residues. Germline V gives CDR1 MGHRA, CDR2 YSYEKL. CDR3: CASSHVAQGRGSHF. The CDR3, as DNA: TGCGCCAGCAGCCATGTGGCCCAGGGGAGGGGCTCGCACTTC.

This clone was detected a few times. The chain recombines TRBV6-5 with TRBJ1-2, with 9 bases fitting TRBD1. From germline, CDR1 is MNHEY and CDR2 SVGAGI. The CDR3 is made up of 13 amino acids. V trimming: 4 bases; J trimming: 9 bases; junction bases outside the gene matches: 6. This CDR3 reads CASSWGTGTSYTF. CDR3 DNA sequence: TGTGCCAGCAGTTGGGGGACAGGGACCAGCTACACCTTC.

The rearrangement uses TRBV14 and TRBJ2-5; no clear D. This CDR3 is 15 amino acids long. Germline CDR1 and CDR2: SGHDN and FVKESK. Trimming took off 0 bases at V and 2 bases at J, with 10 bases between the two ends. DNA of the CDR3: TGTGCCAGCAGCCAAGATGGCGTTATTCAAGAGACCCAGTACTTC. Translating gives CASSQDGVIQETQYF.

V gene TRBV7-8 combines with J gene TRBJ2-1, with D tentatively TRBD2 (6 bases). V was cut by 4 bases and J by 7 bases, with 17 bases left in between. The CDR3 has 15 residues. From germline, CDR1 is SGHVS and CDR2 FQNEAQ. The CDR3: CASSSLWGDPNEQFF. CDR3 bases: TGTGCCAGCAGCTCGCTATGGGGGGACCCAAATGAGCAGTTCTTC.

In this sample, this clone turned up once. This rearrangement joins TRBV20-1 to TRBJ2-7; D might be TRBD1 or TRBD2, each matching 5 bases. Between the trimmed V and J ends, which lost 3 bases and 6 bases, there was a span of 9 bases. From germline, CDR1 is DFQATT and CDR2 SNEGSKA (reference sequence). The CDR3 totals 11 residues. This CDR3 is CSARGDLEQYF. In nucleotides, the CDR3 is TGCAGTGCTAGGGGGGATCTCGAGCAGTACTTC.

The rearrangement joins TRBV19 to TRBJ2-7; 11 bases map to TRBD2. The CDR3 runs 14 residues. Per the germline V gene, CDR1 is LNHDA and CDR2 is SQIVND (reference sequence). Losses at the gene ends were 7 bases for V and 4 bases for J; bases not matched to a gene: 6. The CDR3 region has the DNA TGTGCCAGTAAACCTGCTAGCGGGAGGTACGAGCAGTACTTC. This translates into CASKPASGRYEQYF.

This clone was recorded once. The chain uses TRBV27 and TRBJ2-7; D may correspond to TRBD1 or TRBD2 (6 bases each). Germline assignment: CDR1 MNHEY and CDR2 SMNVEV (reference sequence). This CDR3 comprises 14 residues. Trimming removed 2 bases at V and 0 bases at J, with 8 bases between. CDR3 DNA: TGTGCCAGCAGTTTAAGGGGGGCCTCCTACGAGCAGTACTTC. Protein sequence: CASSLRGASYEQYF.

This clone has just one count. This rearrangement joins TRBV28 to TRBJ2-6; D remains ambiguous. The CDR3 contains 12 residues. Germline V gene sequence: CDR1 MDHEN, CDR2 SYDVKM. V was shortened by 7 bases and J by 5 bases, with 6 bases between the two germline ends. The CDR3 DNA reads TGTGCCAGCAACGACAGGGCCAACGTCCTGACTTTC. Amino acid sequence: CASNDRANVLTF. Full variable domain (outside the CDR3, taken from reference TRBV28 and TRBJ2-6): DVKVTQSSRYLVKRTGEKVFLECVQDMDHENMFWYRQDPGLGLRLIYFSYDVKMKEKGDIPEGYSVSREKKERFSLILESASTNQTSMYLCASNDRANVLTFGAGSRLTVL.

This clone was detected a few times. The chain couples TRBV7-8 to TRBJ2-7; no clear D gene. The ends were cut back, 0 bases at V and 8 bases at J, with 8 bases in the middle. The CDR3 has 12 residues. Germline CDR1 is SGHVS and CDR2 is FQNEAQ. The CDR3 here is CASSLAERKQYF. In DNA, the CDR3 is TGTGCCAGCAGCTTAGCGGAAAGGAAGCAGTACTTC.

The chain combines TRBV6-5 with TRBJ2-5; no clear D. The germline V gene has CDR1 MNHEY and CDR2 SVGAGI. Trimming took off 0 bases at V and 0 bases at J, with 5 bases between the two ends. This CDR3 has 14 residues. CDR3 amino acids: CASSYSGYQETQYF. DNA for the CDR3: TGTGCCAGCAGTTACTCGGGGTACCAAGAGACCCAGTACTTC.

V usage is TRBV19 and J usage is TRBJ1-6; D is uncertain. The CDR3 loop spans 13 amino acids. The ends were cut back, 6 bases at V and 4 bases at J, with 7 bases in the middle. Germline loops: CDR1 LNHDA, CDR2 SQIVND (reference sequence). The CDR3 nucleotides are TGTGCCAGTAGCGAGATGTATAATTCACCCCTCCACTTT. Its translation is CASSEMYNSPLHF.

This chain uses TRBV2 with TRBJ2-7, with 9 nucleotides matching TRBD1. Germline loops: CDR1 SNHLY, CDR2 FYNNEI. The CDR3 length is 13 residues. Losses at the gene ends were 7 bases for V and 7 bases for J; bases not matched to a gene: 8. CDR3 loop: CASKDRGGGEQYF. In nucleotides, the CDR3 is TGTGCCAGCAAGGACAGGGGTGGAGGGGAGCAGTACTTC.

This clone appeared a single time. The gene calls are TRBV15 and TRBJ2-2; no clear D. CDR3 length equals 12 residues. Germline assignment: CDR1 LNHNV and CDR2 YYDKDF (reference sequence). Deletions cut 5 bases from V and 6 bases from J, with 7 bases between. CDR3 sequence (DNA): TGTGCCACCAGCCGACACTCCGGGGAGCTGTTTTTT. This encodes CATSRHSGELFF. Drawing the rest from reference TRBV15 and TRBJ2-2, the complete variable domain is DAMVIQNPRYQVTQFGKPVTLSCSQTLNHNVMYWYQQKSSQAPKLLFHYYDKDFNNEADTPDNFQSRRPNTSFCFLDIRSPGLGDTAMYLCATSRHSGELFFGEGSRLTVL.

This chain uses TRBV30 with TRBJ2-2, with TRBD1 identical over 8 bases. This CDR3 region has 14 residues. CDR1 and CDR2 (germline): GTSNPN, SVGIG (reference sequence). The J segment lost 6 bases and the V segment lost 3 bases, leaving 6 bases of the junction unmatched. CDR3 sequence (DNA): TGTGCCTGGAGAGGGACAGGTTTCTCCGGGGAGCTGTTTTTT. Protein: CAWRGTGFSGELFF.

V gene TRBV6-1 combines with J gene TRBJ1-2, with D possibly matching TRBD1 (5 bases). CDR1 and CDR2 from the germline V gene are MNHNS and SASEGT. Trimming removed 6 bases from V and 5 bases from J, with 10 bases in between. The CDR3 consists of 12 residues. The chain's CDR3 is CASSDSPYGYTF. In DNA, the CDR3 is TGTGCCAGCAGCGACAGTCCTTATGGCTACACCTTC.

The CDR3 region has the DNA TGTGCCTGTTGGACTAGCGGGACGAATGAGCAGTTCTTC. It translates to CACWTSGTNEQFF. The chain couples TRBV5-4 to TRBJ2-1; 12 bases agree with TRBD2. Per the germline V gene, CDR1 is SGHNT and CDR2 is YYREEE (reference sequence). The CDR3 length is 13 residues. V was clipped by 10 bases and J by 7 bases; unmatched bases: 6.

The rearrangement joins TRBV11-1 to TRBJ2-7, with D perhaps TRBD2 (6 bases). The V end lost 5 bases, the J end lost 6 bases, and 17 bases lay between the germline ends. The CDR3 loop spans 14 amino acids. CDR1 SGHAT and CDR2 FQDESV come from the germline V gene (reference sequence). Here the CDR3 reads CASSPRFGSPEQYF. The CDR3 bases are TGTGCCAGCAGCCCCCGATTCGGGAGCCCCGAGCAGTACTTC. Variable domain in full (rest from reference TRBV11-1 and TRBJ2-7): EAEVAQSPRYKITEKSQAVAFWCDPISGHATLYWYRQILGQGPELLVQFQDESVVDDSQLPKDRFSAERLKGVDSTLKIQPAELGDSAMYLCASSPRFGSPEQYFGPGTRLTVT.

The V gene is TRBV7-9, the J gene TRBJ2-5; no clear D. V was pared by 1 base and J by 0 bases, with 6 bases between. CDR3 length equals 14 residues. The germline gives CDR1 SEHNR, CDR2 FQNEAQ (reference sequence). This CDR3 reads CASSLGSNQETQYF. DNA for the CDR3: TGTGCCAGCAGCTTAGGATCAAACCAAGAGACCCAGTACTTC.

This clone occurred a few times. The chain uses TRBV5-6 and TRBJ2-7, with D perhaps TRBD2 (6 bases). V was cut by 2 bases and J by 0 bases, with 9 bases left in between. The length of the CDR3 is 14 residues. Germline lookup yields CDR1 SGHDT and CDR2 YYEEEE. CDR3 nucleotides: TGTGCCAGCAGCTTAGCGGGCAGCTCCTACGAGCAGTACTTC. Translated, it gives CASSLAGSSYEQYF.

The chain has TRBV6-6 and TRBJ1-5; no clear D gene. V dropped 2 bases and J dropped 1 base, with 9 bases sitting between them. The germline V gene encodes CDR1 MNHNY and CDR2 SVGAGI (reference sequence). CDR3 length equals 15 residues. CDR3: CASSYDIESNQPQHF. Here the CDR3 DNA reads TGTGCCAGCAGTTACGATATCGAGAGCAATCAGCCCCAGCATTTT.

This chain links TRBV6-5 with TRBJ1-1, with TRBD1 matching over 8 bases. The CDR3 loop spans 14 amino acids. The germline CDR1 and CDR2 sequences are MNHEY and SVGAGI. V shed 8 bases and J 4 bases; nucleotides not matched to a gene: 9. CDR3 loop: CASWATQGGTEAFF. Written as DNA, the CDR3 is TGTGCCAGCTGGGCCACACAGGGGGGCACTGAAGCTTTCTTT.

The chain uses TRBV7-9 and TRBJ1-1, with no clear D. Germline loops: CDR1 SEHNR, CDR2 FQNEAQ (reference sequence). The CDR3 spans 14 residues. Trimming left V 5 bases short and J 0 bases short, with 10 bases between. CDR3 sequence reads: CASSPGLLNTEAFF. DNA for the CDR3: TGTGCCAGCAGCCCCGGCCTTTTGAACACTGAAGCTTTCTTT.

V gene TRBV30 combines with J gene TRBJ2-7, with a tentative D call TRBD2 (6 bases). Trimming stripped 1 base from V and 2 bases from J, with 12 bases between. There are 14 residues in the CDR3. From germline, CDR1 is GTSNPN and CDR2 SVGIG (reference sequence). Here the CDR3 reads CAWSGGTFTYEQYF. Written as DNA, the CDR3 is TGTGCCTGGAGTGGCGGGACCTTTACCTACGAGCAGTACTTC.

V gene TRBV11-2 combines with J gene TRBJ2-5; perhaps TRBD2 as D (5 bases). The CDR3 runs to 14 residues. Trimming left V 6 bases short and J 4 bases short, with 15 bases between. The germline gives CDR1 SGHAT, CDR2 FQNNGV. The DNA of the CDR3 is TGTGCCAGCAGTCTGGGAAATGCGGGAGAGACCCAGTACTTC. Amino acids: CASSLGNAGETQYF.